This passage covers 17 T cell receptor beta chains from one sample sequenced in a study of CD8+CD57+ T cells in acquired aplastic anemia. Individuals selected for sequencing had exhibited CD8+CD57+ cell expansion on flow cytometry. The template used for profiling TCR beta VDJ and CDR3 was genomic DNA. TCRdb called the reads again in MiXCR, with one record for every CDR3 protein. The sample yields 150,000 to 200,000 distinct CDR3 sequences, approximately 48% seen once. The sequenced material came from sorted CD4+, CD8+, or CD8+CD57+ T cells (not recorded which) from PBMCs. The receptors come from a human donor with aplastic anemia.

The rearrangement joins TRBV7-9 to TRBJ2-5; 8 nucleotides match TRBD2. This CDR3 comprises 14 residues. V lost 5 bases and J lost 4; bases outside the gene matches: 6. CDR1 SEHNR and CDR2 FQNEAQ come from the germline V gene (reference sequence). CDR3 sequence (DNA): TGTGCCAGCAGCGTGGCGGGAGGCGGAGAGACCCAGTACTTC. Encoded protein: CASSVAGGGETQYF.

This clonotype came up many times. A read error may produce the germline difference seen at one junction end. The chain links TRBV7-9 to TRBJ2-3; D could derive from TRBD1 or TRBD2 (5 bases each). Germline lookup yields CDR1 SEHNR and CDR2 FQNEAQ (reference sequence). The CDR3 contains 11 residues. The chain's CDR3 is CGAESTDTQYF. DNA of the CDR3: TGCGGGGCGGAGTCTACAGATACGCAGTATTTT.

The CDR3 reads CAIRKDYNYGYTF. CDR3 in DNA: TGTGCCATCAGAAAAGACTACAACTATGGCTACACCTTC. V gene TRBV10-3 combines with J gene TRBJ1-2, with D unresolved. Trimming took off 6 bases at V and 2 bases at J, with 10 bases between the two ends. Germline-derived CDR1 and CDR2 are ENHRY and SYGVKD. This CDR3 is built from 13 residues.

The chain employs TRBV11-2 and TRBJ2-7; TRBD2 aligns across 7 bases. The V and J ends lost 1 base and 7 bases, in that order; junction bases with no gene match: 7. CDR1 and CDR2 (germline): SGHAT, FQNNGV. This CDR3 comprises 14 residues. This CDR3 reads CASSLVGRRGEQYF. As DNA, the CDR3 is TGTGCCAGCAGCTTAGTGGGACGGCGGGGGGAGCAGTACTTC.

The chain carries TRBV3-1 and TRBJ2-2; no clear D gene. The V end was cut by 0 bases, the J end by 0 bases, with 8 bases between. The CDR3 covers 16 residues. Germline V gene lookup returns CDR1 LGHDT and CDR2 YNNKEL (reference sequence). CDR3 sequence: CASSQDRTANTGELFF. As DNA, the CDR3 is TGTGCCAGCAGCCAAGACAGGACCGCGAACACCGGGGAGCTGTTTTTT.

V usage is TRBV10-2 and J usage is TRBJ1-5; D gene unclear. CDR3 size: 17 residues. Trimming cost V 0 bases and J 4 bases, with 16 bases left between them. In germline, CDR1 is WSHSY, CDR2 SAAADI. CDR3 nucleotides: TGCGCCAGCAGTGAGTCGATTGGTGGCTTAAGGAATCAGCCCCAGCATTTT. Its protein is CASSESIGGLRNQPQHF.

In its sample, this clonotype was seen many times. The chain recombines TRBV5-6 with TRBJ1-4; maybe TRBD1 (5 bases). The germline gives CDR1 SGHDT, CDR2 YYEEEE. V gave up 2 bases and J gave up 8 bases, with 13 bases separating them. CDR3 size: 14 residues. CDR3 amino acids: CASSLSGIPEKLFF. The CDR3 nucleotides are TGTGCCAGCAGCTTATCAGGGATACCGGAAAAACTGTTTTTT.

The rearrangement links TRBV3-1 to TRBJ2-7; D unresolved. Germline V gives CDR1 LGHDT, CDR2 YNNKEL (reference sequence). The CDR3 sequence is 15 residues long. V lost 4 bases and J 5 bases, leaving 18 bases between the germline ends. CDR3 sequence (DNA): TGTGCCAGCAGCCGTCCTTCGATGGGTTTTCACGAGCAGTACTTC. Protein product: CASSRPSMGFHEQYF.

DNA of the CDR3: TGTGCCATCAGTGGGGCCAAGCCCTCCTATAATTCACCCCTCCACTTT. Translation gives CAISGAKPSYNSPLHF. This sequence joins TRBV10-3 and TRBJ1-6; unclear D gene. The V gene's germline CDR1 is ENHRY and CDR2 SYGVKD. V lost 4 bases to trimming and J lost 0 bases, with 10 bases between them. The CDR3 totals 16 residues.

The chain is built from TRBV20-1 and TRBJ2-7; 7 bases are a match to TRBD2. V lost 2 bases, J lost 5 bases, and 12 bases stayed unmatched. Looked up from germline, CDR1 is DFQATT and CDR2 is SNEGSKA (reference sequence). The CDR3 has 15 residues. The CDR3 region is CSARLTEGGAHEQYF. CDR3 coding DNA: TGCAGTGCTAGACTCACGGAGGGAGGGGCCCACGAGCAGTACTTC.

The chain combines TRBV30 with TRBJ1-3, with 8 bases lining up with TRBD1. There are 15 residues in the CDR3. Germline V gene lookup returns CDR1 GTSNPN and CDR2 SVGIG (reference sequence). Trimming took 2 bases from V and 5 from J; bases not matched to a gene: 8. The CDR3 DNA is TGTGCCTGGAGTTACGCCGGGACAGGAAGAAACACCATATATTTT. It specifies CAWSYAGTGRNTIYF.

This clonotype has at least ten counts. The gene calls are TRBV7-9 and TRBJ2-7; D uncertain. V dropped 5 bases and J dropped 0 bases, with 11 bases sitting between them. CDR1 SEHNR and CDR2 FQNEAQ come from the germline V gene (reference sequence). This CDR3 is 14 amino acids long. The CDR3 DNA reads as TGTGCCAGCAGCCCCGCCCTGAGCTCCTACGAGCAGTACTTC. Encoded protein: CASSPALSSYEQYF.

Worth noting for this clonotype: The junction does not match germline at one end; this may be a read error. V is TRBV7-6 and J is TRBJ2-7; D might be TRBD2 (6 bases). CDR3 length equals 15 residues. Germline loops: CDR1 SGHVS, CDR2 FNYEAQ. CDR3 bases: TGTGCCAGCAGTTTAGGGGACTCCAGCTCCTACGAGCAGTACTTC. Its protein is CASSLGDSSSYEQYF. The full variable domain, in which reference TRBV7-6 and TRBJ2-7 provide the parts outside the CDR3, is GAGVSQSPRYKVTKRGQDVALRCDPISGHVSLYWYRQALGQGPEFLTYFNYEAQQDKSGLPNDRFSAERPEGSISTLTIQRTEQRDSAMYRCASSLGDSSSYEQYFGPGTRLTVT.

In nucleotides, the CDR3 is TGCGCCAGCAGCTTGTCGGGACGCCTGAACACCGGGGGTCGCTACACCTTC. It translates to CASSLSGRLNTGGRYTF. The chain links TRBV5-1 to TRBJ1-2, with a weak D call TRBD1 (5 bases). This CDR3 spans 17 amino acids. V was pared by 1 base and J by 9 bases, with 25 bases between. Germline CDR1 SGHRS, CDR2 YFSETQ.

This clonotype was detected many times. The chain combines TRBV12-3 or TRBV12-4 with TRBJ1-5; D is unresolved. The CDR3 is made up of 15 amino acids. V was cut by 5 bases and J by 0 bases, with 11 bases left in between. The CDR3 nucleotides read TGTGCCAGCAGTGTTCAGCCGTATAGCAATCAGCCCCAGCATTTT. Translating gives CASSVQPYSNQPQHF.

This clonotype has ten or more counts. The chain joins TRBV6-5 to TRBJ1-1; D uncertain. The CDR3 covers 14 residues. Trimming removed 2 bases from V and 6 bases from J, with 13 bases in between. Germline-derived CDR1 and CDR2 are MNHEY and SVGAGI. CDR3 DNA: TGTGCCAGCAGTTACATGTCCCTGGGTTCTGAAGCTTTCTTT. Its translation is CASSYMSLGSEAFF.

The CDR3 DNA is TGCAGTGCCAAGCCCACGTACAATGAGCAGTTCTTC. Protein product: CSAKPTYNEQFF. V and J are TRBV20-1 and TRBJ2-1; D not certain. Germline lookup yields CDR1 DFQATT and CDR2 SNEGSKA (reference sequence). This CDR3 has 12 residues. The V end was cut by 6 bases, the J end by 4 bases, with 10 bases between.